Listed below are T cell receptor beta chains from one sample, sequenced in a study of CD8+CD57+ T cells in acquired aplastic anemia. TCRdb reprocessed the reads with MiXCR, giving one entry per CDR3 protein. The data hold approximately 160,000 distinct CDR3 sequences, with around half observed a single time. Sequenced material: sorted CD4+, CD8+, or CD8+CD57+ T cells (not recorded which) from PBMCs. The receptor source for this set is a human donor with aplastic anemia. The CDR3 runs from the conserved cysteine through the conserved F or W. Each record gives: J gene, D gene, V gene, clone size, CDR3 DNA, CDR3 protein. A D gene is named only where the DNA matches it firmly. Size tells how often a clone was seen (once, few, many) or the class of an expanded clone, and some rows leave it out.

j_gene: TRBJ2-2
d_gene: NA
v_gene: TRBV7-9
abundance: NA
CDR3nt: TGTGCCAGCAGTCGCCAAAGCACCGGGGAGCTGTTTTTT
CDR3aa: CASSRQSTGELFF

j_gene: TRBJ1-1
d_gene: NA
v_gene: TRBV4-2
abundance: few
CDR3nt: TGTGCCAGCAGCCAAGACACTCTCCGGGGCACTGAAGCTTTCTTT
CDR3aa: CASSQDTLRGTEAFF

j_gene: TRBJ2-3
d_gene: NA
v_gene: TRBV2
abundance: NA
CDR3nt: TGTGCCAGCAGTGAAGCCATACTAGCTCGCACAGATACGCAGTATTTT
CDR3aa: CASSEAILARTDTQYF

j_gene: TRBJ1-2
d_gene: NA
v_gene: TRBV12-3/TRBV12-4
abundance: NA
CDR3nt: TGTGCCAGCAGTTGGCCCCAGGGGAAGGGCTACACCTTC
CDR3aa: CASSWPQGKGYTF

j_gene: TRBJ1-6
d_gene: NA
v_gene: TRBV19
abundance: NA
CDR3nt: TGTGCCAGTAGTATAGAGAGGGGCTATAATTCACCCCTCCACTTT
CDR3aa: CASSIERGYNSPLHF

j_gene: TRBJ2-7
d_gene: NA
v_gene: TRBV2
abundance: many
CDR3nt: TGTGCCAGCAGGGGCGGAACATACGAGCAGTACTTC
CDR3aa: CASRGGTYEQYF

j_gene: TRBJ1-4
d_gene: NA
v_gene: TRBV2
abundance: NA
CDR3nt: TGTGCCAGCAGCTCGGTGGGAATGCTGTTTTTT
CDR3aa: CASSSVGMLFF

j_gene: TRBJ2-5
d_gene: TRBD2
v_gene: TRBV20-1
abundance: many
CDR3nt: TGCAGTGTTAAGGGCGGGGGGCTGGAGACCCAGTACTTC
CDR3aa: CSVKGGGLETQYF

j_gene: TRBJ1-3
d_gene: TRBD1
v_gene: TRBV12-3/TRBV12-4
abundance: NA
CDR3nt: TGTGCCAGCAGACCCGGCGGACAGGGAGGGTTCCAAAACACCATATATTTT
CDR3aa: CASRPGGQGGFQNTIYF

j_gene: TRBJ2-7
d_gene: TRBD2
v_gene: TRBV10-1
abundance: many
CDR3nt: TGCGCCAGCAGTGGCGGACGGGGGGTCCACGAGCAGTGCTTC
CDR3aa: CASSGGRGVHEQCF

j_gene: TRBJ1-4
d_gene: NA
v_gene: TRBV10-3
abundance: many
CDR3nt: TGTGCCACCAAACCCGGGAATAATGAAAAACTGTTTTTT
CDR3aa: CATKPGNNEKLFF

j_gene: TRBJ2-3
d_gene: NA
v_gene: TRBV24-1
abundance: many
CDR3nt: TGTGCCACGCAGAGCACAGATACGCAGTATTTT
CDR3aa: CATQSTDTQYF